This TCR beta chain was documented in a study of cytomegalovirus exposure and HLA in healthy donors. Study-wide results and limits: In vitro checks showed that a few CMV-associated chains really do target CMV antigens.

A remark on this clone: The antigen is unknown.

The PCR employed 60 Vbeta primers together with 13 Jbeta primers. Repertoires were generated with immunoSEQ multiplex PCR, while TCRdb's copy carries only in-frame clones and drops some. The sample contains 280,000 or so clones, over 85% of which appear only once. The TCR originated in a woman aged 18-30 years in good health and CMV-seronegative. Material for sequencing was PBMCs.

The DNA of the CDR3 is TGTGCCAGCAGCTTAGCGGTACTAGCGGGGGGAAGCCCAGATACGCAGTATTTT. This encodes CASSLAVLAGGSPDTQYF. This chain uses TRBV11-2 with TRBJ2-3; TRBD2 matches at 12 bases. With V trimmed by 1 base and J by 4 bases, 9 bases remained unmatched. The CDR3 extends over 18 amino acids. Germline V gives CDR1 SGHAT, CDR2 FQNNGV.